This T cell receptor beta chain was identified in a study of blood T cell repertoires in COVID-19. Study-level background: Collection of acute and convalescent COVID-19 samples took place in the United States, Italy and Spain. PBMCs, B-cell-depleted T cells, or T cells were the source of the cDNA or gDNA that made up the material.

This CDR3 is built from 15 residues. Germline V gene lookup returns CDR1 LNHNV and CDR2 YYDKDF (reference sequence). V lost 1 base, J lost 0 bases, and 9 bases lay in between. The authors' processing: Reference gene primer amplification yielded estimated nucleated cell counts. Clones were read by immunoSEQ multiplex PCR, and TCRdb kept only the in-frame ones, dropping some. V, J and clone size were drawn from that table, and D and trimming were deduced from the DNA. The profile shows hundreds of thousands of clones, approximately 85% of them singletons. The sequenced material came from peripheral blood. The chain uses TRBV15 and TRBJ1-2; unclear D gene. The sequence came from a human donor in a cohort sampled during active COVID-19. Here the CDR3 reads CATSRGRESNYGYTF. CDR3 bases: TGTGCCACCAGCAGAGGGAGAGAGTCTAACTATGGCTACACCTTC.